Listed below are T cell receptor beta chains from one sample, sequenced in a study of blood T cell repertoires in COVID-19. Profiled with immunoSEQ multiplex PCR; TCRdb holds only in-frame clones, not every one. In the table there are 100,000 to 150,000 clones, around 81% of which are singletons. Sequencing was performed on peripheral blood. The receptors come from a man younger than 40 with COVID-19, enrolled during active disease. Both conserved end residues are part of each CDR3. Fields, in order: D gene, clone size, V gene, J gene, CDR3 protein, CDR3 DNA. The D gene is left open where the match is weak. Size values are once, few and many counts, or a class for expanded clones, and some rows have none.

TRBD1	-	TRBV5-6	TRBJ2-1	CASSYGGTGAYNEQFF	TGTGCCAGCAGCTACGGAGGGACAGGGGCCTACAATGAGCAGTTCTTC
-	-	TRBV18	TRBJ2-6	CASSPPGHHSGANVLTF	TGTGCCAGCTCACCACCGGGACATCACTCTGGGGCCAACGTCCTGACTTTC
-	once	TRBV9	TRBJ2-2	CASSSRNTGELFF	TGTGCCAGCAGCTCCCGGAACACCGGGGAGCTGTTTTTT
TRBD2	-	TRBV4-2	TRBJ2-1	CASSQAWSGRESYNEQFF	TGTGCCAGCAGCCAAGCTTGGAGCGGGAGAGAATCCTACAATGAGCAGTTCTTC
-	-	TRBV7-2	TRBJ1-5	CASSLGSEGRNQPQHF	TGTGCCAGCAGCTTAGGGTCAGAGGGCAGAAATCAGCCCCAGCATTTT
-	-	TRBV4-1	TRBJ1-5	CASSQGENQPQHF	TGCGCCAGCAGCCAGGGCGAAAATCAGCCCCAGCATTTT
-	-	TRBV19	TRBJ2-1	CASSIDLGTKAYNEQFF	TGTGCCAGTAGTATAGATTTGGGCACCAAAGCCTACAATGAGCAGTTCTTC
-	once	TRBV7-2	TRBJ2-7	CASSSLGVLDYEQYF	TGTGCCAGCAGTAGCTTAGGGGTATTAGACTACGAGCAGTACTTC
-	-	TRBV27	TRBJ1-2	CASSPLLGRRYGYTF	TGTGCCAGCAGTCCCCTTTTGGGGCGCCGCTATGGCTACACCTTC
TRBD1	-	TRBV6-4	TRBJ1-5	CASREGAKQPQHF	TGTGCCAGCAGAGAGGGGGCGAAGCAGCCCCAGCATTTT
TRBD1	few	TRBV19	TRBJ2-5	CASSHGTGQETQYF	TGTGCCAGTAGCCACGGGACAGGTCAAGAGACCCAGTACTTC
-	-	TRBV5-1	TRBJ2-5	CASSSSTQGTQYF	TGCGCCAGCAGCTCCTCTACTCAGGGGACCCAGTACTTC
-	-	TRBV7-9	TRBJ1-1	CASSLERGWDTEAFF	TGTGCCAGCAGCTTAGAGCGGGGCTGGGACACTGAAGCTTTCTTT
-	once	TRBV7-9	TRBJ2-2	CASTPTTGVGAGGELFF	TGTGCCAGCACCCCTACTACAGGGGTTGGAGCGGGCGGGGAGCTGTTTTTT
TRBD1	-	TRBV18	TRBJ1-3	CASSPPGQGYDTIYF	TGTGCCAGCTCACCACCGGGACAGGGGTACGACACCATATATTTT